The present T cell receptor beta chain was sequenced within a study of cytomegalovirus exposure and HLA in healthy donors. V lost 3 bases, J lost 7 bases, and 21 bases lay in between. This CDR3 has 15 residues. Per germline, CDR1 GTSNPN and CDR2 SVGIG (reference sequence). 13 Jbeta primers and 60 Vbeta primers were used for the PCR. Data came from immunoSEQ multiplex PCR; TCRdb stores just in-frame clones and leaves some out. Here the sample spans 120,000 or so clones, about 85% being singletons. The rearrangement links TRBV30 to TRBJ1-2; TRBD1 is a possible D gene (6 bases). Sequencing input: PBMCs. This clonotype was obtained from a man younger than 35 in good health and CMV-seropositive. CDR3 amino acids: CAWSKDARGSGGYTF. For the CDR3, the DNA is TGTGCCTGGAGCAAAGACGCCAGGGGTTCGGGTGGCTACACCTTC.